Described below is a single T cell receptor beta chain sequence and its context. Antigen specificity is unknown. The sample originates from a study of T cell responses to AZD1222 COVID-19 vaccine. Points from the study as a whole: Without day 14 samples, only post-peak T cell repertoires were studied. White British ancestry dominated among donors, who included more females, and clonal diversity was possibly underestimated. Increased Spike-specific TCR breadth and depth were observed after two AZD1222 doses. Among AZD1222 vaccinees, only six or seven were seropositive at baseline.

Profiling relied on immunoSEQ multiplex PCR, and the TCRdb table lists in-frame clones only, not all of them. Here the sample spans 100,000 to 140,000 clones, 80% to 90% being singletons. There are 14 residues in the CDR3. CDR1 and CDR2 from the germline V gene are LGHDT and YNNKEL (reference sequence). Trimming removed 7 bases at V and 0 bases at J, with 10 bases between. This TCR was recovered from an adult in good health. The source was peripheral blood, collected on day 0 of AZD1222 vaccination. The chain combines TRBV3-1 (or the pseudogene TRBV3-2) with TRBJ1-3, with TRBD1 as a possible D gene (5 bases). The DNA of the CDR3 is TGTGCCAGCAAAGGGGTGTACTCTGGAAACACCATATATTTT. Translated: CASKGVYSGNTIYF.